One sample yielded the 4 T cell receptor beta chains listed below, sequenced in a study of human T cells and chemical hapten exposure. Sample time point: patch test 1, 2 weeks after DPC sensitization. Treatment in this sample: therapeutic diphenylcyclopropenone sensitization with weekly scalp DPC. TCRdb reanalysed the RACE reads using MiXCR and keeps one entry per CDR3 protein. This repertoire shows fewer than 400,000 distinct CDR3 sequences, around 7% found once; its top ten account for more than 7%. The sequencing here drew on whole blood, taken in connection with sensitization to the hapten diphenylcyclopropenone (DPC). The origin of the receptors is a woman aged 18-30 years with alopecia areata. Some clones in this sample may be carry-over from other donors' samples.

This clonotype occurred many times. V and J are TRBV27 and TRBJ2-3, with 7 nucleotides matching TRBD2. CDR1 is MNHEY, CDR2 SMNVEV, per germline (reference sequence). The CDR3 loop spans 15 amino acids. J lost 5 bases, V lost 3 bases, and 8 bases had no gene match. DNA for the CDR3: TGTGCCAGCAGTTTCGGGACTAAGCGTATAGATACGCAGTATTTT. Translation gives CASSFGTKRIDTQYF.

This chain joins TRBV12-3 or TRBV12-4 and TRBJ1-5; D ambiguous. CDR3 size: 13 residues. Trimming took off 6 bases at V and 12 bases at J, with 18 bases between the two ends. The CDR3 region has the DNA TGTGCCAGCAGCTTGGACCCGGGCGTAGTCCAGCATTTT. It encodes CASSLDPGVVQHF.

This clonotype turned up a few times. The chain combines TRBV28 with TRBJ2-3, with D possibly TRBD1 on 7 matching bases. There are 14 residues in the CDR3. The germline V gene encodes CDR1 MDHEN and CDR2 SYDVKM. With 7 bases removed from V and 4 bases from J, the gap between germline ends came to 15 bases. CDR3 nucleotide sequence: TGTGCCAGCACCAAGCAGGGGGGCCCAGATACGCAGTATTTT. This translates into CASTKQGGPDTQYF.

V gene TRBV3-1 combines with J gene TRBJ1-1; D gene uncertain. This CDR3 is 14 amino acids long. Germline values: CDR1 LGHDT, CDR2 YNNKEL (reference sequence). The V end was cut by 4 bases, the J end by 1 base, with 10 bases between. The DNA of the CDR3 is TGTGCCAGCAGCCGAGAGGAGGCGAACACTGAAGCTTTCTTT. Residues: CASSREEANTEAFF.